This T cell receptor (beta chain) was captured in a study of shared clonotypes between healthy human individuals. Turning to the study itself: Each donor contributed plates that comprised three CD4 naive, three CD4 memory, two CD8 naive and one CD8 memory. Regarding the study as a whole: In contrast to clonotypes shared by all four donors, non-shared clonotypes had lower generation probabilities.

Turning to this clone: The antigen remains undetermined.

Cells designated naive CD8 were CD45RO-negative and were positively selected for CCR7, with terminally differentiated effector memory CD45RA+ cells excluded. Adults of Caucasian background living in Nashville, Tennessee made up all donors. Trimming took 0 bases from V and 1 from J; bases not matched to a gene: 7. There are 17 residues in the CDR3. Germline lookup yields CDR1 KGHSH and CDR2 LQKENI. Each replicate PCR on the sorted subsets used approximately 180 ng DNA (around 30,000 T cell genomes). TCRdb's table, derived via immunoSEQ multiplex PCR, lists solely in-frame clones and lacks some. The table lists about 2.1 million clones, roughly 91% of them singletons.

The sample consisted of naive CD8+ T cells from PBMCs. The receptor comes from a young man in good health. Some clones in this sample may be carry-over from other donors' samples. The gene calls are TRBV18 and TRBJ1-1; 8 nucleotides align to TRBD1. The CDR3 spells CASSPPSFGQGNTEAFF. CDR3 nucleotides: TGTGCCAGCTCACCACCATCCTTCGGACAGGGGAACACTGAAGCTTTCTTT.